The clone carrying this T cell receptor (beta chain) was seen just once. This record belongs to a study of blood T cell repertoires in COVID-19. Profiling relied on immunoSEQ multiplex PCR, and the TCRdb table lists in-frame clones only, not all of them. The sample shows 300,000 to 500,000 clones, nearly 90% of them seen only once. The specimen was PBMCs or T cells enriched from blood (not recorded which). The receptor's source is a woman in her thirties or forties with acute COVID-19.

CDR3 residues: CASSGTTSGGSNEQFF. The CDR3, as DNA: TGTGCCAGCAGCGGGACAACTAGCGGGGGTTCCAATGAGCAGTTCTTC. The chain is built from TRBV9 and TRBJ2-1, with TRBD2 matching 11 bases. The CDR3 runs to 16 residues. CDR1 is SGDLS, CDR2 YYNGEE, per germline. V shed 3 bases, J shed 6 bases, and the junction held 8 bases outside the gene matches.